The clone carrying this TCR beta chain was counted only a few times. The germline CDR1 and CDR2 sequences are MNHEY and SVGEGT. With 3 bases removed from V and 6 bases from J, the gap between germline ends came to 19 bases. The CDR3 extends over 16 amino acids. Primers used in a second PCR of roughly 7 to 12 cycles were a sample-barcoded 5' primer and a J-beta primer mix. Each CDR3 protein gets one entry after TCRdb re-called the 5' RACE reads with MiXCR. The table has about 680,000 distinct CDR3 sequences, approximately 50% seen once. The data belong to a study of blood T cells in healthy people across ages.

The clonotype comes from a woman in her sixties in good health. Sequencing input: blood. The chain is built from TRBV6-2 or TRBV6-3 and TRBJ2-3; a possible D gene is TRBD2 (6 bases). The CDR3 coding sequence is TGTGCCAGCAGTTATCAACGGGAGTCCCCGATCGATACGCAGTATTTT. Protein: CASSYQRESPIDTQYF.